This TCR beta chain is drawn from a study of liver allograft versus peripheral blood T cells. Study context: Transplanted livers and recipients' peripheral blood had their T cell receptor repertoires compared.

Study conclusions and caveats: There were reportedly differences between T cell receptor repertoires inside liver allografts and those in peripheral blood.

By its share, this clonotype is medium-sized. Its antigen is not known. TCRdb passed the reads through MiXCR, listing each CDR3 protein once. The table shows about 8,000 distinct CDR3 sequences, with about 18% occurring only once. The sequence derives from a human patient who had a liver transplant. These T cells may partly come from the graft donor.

The CDR3 region is CASSLAVVGWGGTQYF. The CDR3 DNA follows: TGTGCCAGCAGCTTAGCGGTGGTAGGATGGGGAGGGACCCAGTACTTC. The chain recombines TRBV7-2 with TRBJ2-5; D may be TRBD2 (6 bases). This CDR3 region has 16 residues. Per germline, CDR1 SGHTA and CDR2 FQGNSA. The V gene lost 0 bases and the J gene lost 7 bases, with 18 bases spanning the gap.